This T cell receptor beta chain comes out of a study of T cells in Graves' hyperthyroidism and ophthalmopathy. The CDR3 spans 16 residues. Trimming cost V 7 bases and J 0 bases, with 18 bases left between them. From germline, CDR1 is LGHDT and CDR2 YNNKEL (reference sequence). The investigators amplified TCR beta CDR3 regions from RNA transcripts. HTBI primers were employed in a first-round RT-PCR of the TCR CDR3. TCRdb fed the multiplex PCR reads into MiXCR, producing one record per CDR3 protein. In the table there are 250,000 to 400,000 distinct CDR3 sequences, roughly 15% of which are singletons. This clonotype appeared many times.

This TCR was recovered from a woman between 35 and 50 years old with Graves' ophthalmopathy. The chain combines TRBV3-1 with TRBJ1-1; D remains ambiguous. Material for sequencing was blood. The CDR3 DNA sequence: TGTGCCAGCACCTACTCTACTCCATCCATGAACACTGAAGCTTTCTTT. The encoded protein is CASTYSTPSMNTEAFF. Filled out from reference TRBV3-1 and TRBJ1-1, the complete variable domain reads DTAVSQTPKYLVTQMGNDKSIKCEQNLGHDTMYWYKQDSKKFLKIMFSYNNKELIINETVPNRFSPKSPDKAHLNLHINSLELGDSAVYFCASTYSTPSMNTEAFFGQGTRLTVV.